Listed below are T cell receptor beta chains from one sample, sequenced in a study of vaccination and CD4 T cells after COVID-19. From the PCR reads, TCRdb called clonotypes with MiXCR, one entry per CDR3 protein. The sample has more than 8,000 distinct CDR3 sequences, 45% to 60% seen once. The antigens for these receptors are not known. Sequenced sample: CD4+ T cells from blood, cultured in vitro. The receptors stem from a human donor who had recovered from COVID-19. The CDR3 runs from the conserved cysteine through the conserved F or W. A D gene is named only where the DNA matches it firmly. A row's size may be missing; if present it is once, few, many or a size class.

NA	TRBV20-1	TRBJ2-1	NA	CSARISSPYSYNEQFF	TGCAGTGCCCGCATCTCAAGTCCGTATTCCTACAATGAGCAGTTCTTC
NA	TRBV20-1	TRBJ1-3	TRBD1	CSAETGQGSGNTIYF	TGCAGTGCAGAAACGGGACAGGGCTCTGGAAACACCATATATTTT
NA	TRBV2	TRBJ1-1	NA	CAGEYAPGTPTLITEAFF	TGTGCCGGCGAATACGCCCCCGGGACGCCAACTCTGATCACTGAAGCTTTCTTT
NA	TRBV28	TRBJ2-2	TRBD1	CASSLSTGGQRELFF	TGTGCCAGCAGTTTATCCACAGGGGGCCAACGGGAGCTGTTTTTT
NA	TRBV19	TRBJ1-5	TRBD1	CASSIVSTGGGQPQHF	TGTGCCAGTAGTATAGTATCGACAGGGGGCGGGCAGCCCCAGCATTTT
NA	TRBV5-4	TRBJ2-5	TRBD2	CASSSKTSDQETQYF	TGTGCCAGCAGCTCCAAGACTAGCGACCAAGAGACCCAGTACTTC
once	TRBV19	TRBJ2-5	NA	CASSLNGAETQYF	TGTGCCAGTAGTCTGAACGGGGCAGAGACCCAGTACTTC
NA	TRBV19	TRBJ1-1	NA	CASSITGRAGGTEAFF	TGTGCCAGTAGTATAACCGGCAGGGCAGGCGGCACTGAAGCTTTCTTT
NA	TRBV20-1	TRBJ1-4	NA	CSAEVTTNEKLFF	TGCAGTGCCGAAGTTACAACTAATGAAAAACTGTTTTTT
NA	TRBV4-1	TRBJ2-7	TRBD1	CASSQPGQGYEQYF	TGCGCCAGCAGCCAACCGGGACAGGGCTACGAGCAGTACTTC
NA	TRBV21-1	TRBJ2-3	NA	CASSKTTLADEMDTQYF	TGTGCCAGCAGCAAAACTACGCTAGCGGACGAGATGGATACGCAGTATTTT
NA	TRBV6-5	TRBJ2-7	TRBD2	CASSYPTSGSTRREQYF	TGTGCCAGCAGTTACCCCACTAGCGGGAGTACCCGTAGGGAGCAGTACTTC
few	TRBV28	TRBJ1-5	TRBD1	CASSYRGTQPQHF	TGTGCCAGCAGTTACAGGGGGACGCAGCCCCAGCATTTT
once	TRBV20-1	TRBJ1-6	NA	CSARRGLGDYNSPLHF	TGCAGTGCTAGGAGGGGTTTGGGAGACTATAATTCACCCCTCCACTTT
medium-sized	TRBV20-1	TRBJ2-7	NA	CSARDQGYGEYF	TGCAGTGCTAGAGATCAGGGCTACGGGGAGTACTTC
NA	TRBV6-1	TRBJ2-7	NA	CASSERAVYEQYF	TGTGCCAGCAGTGAACGGGCTGTCTACGAGCAGTACTTC
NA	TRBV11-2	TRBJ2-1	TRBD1	CASRRPGQGSYNEQFF	TGTGCCAGCAGACGACCCGGACAGGGCTCCTACAATGAGCAGTTCTTC
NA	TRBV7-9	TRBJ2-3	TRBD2	CASSFPLALRDTQYF	TGTGCCAGCAGCTTCCCACTAGCGTTAAGAGATACGCAGTATTTT
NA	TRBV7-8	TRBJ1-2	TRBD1	CASSLDRGSNYGYTF	TGTGCCAGCAGTTTAGACAGGGGCTCTAACTATGGCTACACCTTC
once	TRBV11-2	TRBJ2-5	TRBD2	CASSSIAGVGETQYF	TGTGCCAGCAGCTCAATAGCGGGAGTTGGCGAGACCCAGTACTTC
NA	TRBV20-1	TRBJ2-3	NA	CSAPRPGGWSDTQYF	TGCAGTGCTCCCCGACCAGGGGGGTGGTCAGATACGCAGTATTTT
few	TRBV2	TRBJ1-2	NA	CASWGGYGYTF	TGTGCCAGCTGGGGTGGGTATGGCTACACCTTC
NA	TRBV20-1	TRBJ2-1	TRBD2	CSASTSARDNEQFF	TGCAGTGCTAGCACTAGCGCCAGGGACAATGAGCAGTTCTTC
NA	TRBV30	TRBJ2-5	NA	CAWSNLGAGRKETQYF	TGTGCCTGGAGTAATTTGGGGGCGGGAAGGAAAGAGACCCAGTACTTC
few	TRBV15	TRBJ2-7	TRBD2	CATSREAGGASSYEQYF	TGTGCCACCAGCAGGGAAGCGGGAGGGGCCTCCTCCTACGAGCAGTACTTC
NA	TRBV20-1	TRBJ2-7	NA	CSASRTGTSYEQYF	TGCAGTGCTAGTCGTACAGGGACCTCCTACGAGCAGTACTTC
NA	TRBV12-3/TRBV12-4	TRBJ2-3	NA	CASSFVPADTQYF	TGTGCCAGCAGTTTCGTCCCAGCAGATACGCAGTATTTT
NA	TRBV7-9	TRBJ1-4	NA	CASSFGPGEEKLFF	TGTGCCAGCAGCTTCGGACCGGGAGAGGAAAAACTGTTTTTT
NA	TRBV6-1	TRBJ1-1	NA	CASIGRQEGNTEAFF	TGTGCCAGCATAGGTCGACAGGAAGGGAACACTGAAGCTTTCTTT
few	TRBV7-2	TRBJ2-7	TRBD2	CASSLGGRGGSYEQYF	TGTGCCAGCAGCTTAGGTGGGCGGGGGGGCTCCTACGAGCAGTACTTC
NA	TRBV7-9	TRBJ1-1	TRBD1	CASSLADRGRTEAFF	TGTGCCAGCAGCTTAGCGGACAGGGGGAGGACTGAAGCTTTCTTT
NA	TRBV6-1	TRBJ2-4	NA	CASSPRTGSKNIQYF	TGTGCCAGCAGTCCCCGGACTGGGTCCAAAAACATTCAGTACTTC
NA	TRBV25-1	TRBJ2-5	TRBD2	CASSELGLAIGSETQYF	TGTGCCAGCAGTGAATTGGGACTAGCGATTGGTTCGGAGACCCAGTACTTC
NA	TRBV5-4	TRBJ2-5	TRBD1	CASSPGTGGQETQYF	TGTGCCAGCAGCCCGGGGACAGGGGGACAAGAGACCCAGTACTTC
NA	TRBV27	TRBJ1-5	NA	CASSLKFYQPQHF	TGTGCCAGCAGTTTAAAATTCTATCAGCCCCAGCATTTT
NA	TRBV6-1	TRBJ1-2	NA	CASSRAGGSYGYTF	TGTGCCAGCAGTCGAGCCGGTGGAAGCTATGGCTACACCTTC
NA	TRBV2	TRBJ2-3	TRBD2	CASSERELRDTQYF	TGTGCCAGCAGCGAGCGGGAGCTGAGAGATACGCAGTATTTT
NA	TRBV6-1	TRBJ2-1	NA	CASGRAAYNEQFF	TGTGCCAGCGGACGTGCCGCTTACAATGAGCAGTTCTTC
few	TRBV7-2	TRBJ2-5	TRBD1	CASSSQTGGGETQYF	TGTGCCAGCAGCTCCCAAACAGGGGGCGGAGAGACCCAGTACTTC
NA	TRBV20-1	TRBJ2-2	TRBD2	CSAGRAGRRNGELFF	TGCAGTGCCGGGAGGGCGGGACGAAGAAACGGGGAGCTGTTTTTT
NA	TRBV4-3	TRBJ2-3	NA	CASSQLAVADTQYF	TGCGCCAGCAGCCAATTAGCTGTGGCAGATACGCAGTATTTT
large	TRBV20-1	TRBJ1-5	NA	CSARDSKVLQPQHF	TGCAGTGCTAGAGATTCCAAGGTATTGCAGCCCCAGCATTTT
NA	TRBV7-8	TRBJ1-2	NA	CASSSQGTSHYGYTF	TGTGCCAGCAGCTCACAGGGAACAAGTCACTATGGCTACACCTTC
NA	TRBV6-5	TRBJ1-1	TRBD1	CASSYRPTAGGYNTEAFF	TGTGCCAGCAGTTACAGGCCCACGGCAGGGGGCTACAACACTGAAGCTTTCTTT
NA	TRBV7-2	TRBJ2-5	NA	CASSFGQGETQYF	TGTGCCAGCAGCTTCGGACAAGGAGAGACCCAGTACTTC
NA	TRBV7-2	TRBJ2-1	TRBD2	CASRRTSGNNEQFF	TGTGCCAGCAGACGGACTAGCGGGAACAATGAGCAGTTCTTC